The 3 T cell receptor beta chains presented below share a single source sample, sequenced in a study of blood T cell repertoires in COVID-19. Sequenced by immunoSEQ multiplex PCR; TCRdb stores in-frame clones only, minus some. The table lists 150,000 to 200,000 clones, about 89% of them singletons, with approximately 0.77% in the top ten. Specimen: PBMCs or T cells enriched from blood (not recorded which). The receptors originated from a woman under 30 who had recovered from COVID-19.

This sequence joins TRBV28 and TRBJ1-3; 11 bases fit TRBD1. CDR3 length equals 15 residues. The germline V gene has CDR1 MDHEN and CDR2 SYDVKM. V dropped 6 bases and J dropped 4; count of bases not matched to a gene: 5. CDR3 sequence reads: CASSPGQGGGNTIYF. CDR3 DNA: TGTGCCAGCAGCCCGGGACAGGGGGGCGGAAACACCATATATTTT. Filled out from reference TRBV28 and TRBJ1-3, the complete variable domain reads DVKVTQSSRYLVKRTGEKVFLECVQDMDHENMFWYRQDPGLGLRLIYFSYDVKMKEKGDIPEGYSVSREKKERFSLILESASTNQTSMYLCASSPGQGGGNTIYFGEGSWLTVV.

The V gene is TRBV6-5, the J gene TRBJ2-1, with D possibly matching TRBD2 (5 bases). Trimming took off 7 bases at V and 7 bases at J, with 11 bases between the two ends. This CDR3 comprises 12 residues. Germline-derived CDR1 and CDR2 are MNHEY and SVGAGI. The CDR3 reads CASNNGLNEQFF. CDR3 DNA sequence: TGTGCCAGCAACAACGGACTGAATGAGCAGTTCTTC.

The chain has TRBV10-3 and TRBJ1-6; TRBD1 matches 7 bases. The germline gives CDR1 ENHRY, CDR2 SYGVKD. The trim removed 6 bases at V and 5 bases at J, leaving 4 bases unmatched. There are 14 residues in the CDR3. CDR3 residues: CAIRSGTDNSPLHF. The CDR3 DNA sequence: TGTGCCATCAGATCCGGGACAGATAATTCACCCCTCCACTTT.